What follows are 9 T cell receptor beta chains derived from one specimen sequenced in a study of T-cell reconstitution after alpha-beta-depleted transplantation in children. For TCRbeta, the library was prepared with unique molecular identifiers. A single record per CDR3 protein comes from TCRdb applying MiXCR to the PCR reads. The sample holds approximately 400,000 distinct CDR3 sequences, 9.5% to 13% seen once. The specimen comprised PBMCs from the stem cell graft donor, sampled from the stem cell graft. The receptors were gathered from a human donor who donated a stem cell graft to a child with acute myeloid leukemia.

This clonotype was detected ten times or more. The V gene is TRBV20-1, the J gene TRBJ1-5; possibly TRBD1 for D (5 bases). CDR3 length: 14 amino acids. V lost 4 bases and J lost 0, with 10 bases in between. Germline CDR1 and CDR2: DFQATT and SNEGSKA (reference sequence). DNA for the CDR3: TGCAGTGCTAAGGGGCAGAATAGCAATCAGCCCCAGCATTTT. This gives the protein CSAKGQNSNQPQHF.

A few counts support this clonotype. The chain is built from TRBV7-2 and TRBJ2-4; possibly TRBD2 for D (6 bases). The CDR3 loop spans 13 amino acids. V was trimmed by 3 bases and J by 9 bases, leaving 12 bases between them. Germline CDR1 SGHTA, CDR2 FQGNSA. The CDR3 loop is CASSFWAGSIQYF. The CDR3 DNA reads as TGTGCCAGCAGCTTTTGGGCGGGGAGCATTCAGTACTTC. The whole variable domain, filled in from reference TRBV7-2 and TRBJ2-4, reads GAGVSQSPSNKVTEKGKDVELRCDPISGHTALYWYRQSLGQGLEFLIYFQGNSAPDKSGLPSDRFSAERTGGSVSTLTIQRTQQEDSAVYLCASSFWAGSIQYFGAGTRLSVL.

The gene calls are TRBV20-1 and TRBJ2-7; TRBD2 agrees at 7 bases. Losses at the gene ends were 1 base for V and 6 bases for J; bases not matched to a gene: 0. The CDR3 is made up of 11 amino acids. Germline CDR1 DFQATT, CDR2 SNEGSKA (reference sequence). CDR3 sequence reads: CSARAGGEQYV. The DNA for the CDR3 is TGCAGTGCTAGAGCGGGGGGCGAGCAGTACGTC.

CDR3 sequence reads: CASSPPVGGDTQYF. In DNA form, the CDR3 reads TGTGCCAGCTCACCACCGGTCGGAGGAGATACGCAGTATTTT. The chain recombines TRBV18 with TRBJ2-3; the D gene is possibly TRBD2 (5 bases). The CDR3 covers 14 residues. Per germline, CDR1 KGHSH and CDR2 LQKENI. V lost 0 bases and J 5 bases, leaving 9 bases between the germline ends.

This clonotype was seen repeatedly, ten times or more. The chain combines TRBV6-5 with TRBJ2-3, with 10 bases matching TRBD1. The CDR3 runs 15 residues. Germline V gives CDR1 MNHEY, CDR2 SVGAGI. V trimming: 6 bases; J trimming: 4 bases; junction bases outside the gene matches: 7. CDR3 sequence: CASRGGQGWADTQYF. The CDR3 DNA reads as TGTGCCAGCAGGGGGGGACAGGGGTGGGCAGATACGCAGTATTTT.

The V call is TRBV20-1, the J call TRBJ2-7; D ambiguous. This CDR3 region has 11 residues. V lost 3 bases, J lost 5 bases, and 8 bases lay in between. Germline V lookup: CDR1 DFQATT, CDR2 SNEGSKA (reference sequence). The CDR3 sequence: CSASRTDEQYF. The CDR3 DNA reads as TGCAGTGCTAGCAGGACGGACGAGCAGTACTTC.

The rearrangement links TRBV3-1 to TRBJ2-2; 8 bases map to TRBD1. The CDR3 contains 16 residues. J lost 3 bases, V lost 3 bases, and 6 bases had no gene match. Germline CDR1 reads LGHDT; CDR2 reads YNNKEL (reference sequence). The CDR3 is CASSQPGTGYTGELFF. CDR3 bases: TGTGCCAGCAGCCAGCCCGGGACAGGCTACACCGGGGAGCTGTTTTTT.

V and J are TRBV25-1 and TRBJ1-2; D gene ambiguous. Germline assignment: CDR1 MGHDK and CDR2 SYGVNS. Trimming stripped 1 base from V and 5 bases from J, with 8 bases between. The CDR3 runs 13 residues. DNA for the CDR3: TGTGCCAGCAGTGAATCTGGGAAGTATGGCTACACCTTC. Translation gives CASSESGKYGYTF.

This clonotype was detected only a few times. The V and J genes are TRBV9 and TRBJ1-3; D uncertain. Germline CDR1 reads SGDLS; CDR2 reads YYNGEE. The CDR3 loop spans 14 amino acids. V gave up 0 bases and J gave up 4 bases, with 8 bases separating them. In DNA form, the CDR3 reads TGTGCCAGCAGCGTAGACACGTCCGGAAACACCATATATTTT. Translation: CASSVDTSGNTIYF. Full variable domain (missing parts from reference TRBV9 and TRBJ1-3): DSGVTQTPKHLITATGQRVTLRCSPRSGDLSVYWYQQSLDQGLQFLIQYYNGEERAKGNILERFSAQQFPDLHSELNLSSLELGDSALYFCASSVDTSGNTIYFGEGSWLTVV.